This T cell receptor beta chain was retrieved from a study of blood T cell repertoires in COVID-19. Deletions cut 6 bases from V and 0 bases from J, with 7 bases between. There are 13 residues in the CDR3. Germline lookup yields CDR1 KGHDR and CDR2 SFDVKD. Study processing details: Amplifying reference gene primers gave estimates of nucleated cell counts. This table comes from immunoSEQ multiplex PCR, and its TCRdb copy is limited to in-frame clones, with some not included. Clonal size and the V and J genes are those of that table, whereas D and trimming came from the DNA. The data hold approximately 24,000 clones, with around nine tenths observed a single time.

The J gene is TRBJ1-1, the V gene TRBV24-1, with D unclear. The clonotype was recovered from a man aged 45-65 years with active COVID-19. The sequencing sample was made of peripheral blood. The CDR3 region is CATSPYMNTEAFF. The CDR3 bases are TGTGCCACCAGTCCCTATATGAACACTGAAGCTTTCTTT.